The sample holds a few counts of the clone carrying this T cell receptor beta chain. With 1 base removed from V and 7 bases from J, the gap between germline ends came to 15 bases. Germline assignment: CDR1 MNHNS and CDR2 SASEGT. The CDR3 runs to 15 residues. TCRdb re-called the 5' RACE reads with MiXCR, one entry per CDR3 protein. The table records 300,000 to 350,000 distinct CDR3 sequences, 15% to 20% of them present only once. The data belong to a study of T-cell memory formation after mild COVID-19. The sample comprised PBMCs or a T cell subset sorted from them (not recorded which). This clonotype was sampled from a man aged 18-30 years who had mild COVID-19 (a few samples of this study predate the infection). Cell type and time point are not known. J is TRBJ2-3 and V is TRBV6-1; D possibly matches TRBD1 or TRBD2 (6 bases each). The CDR3 protein is CASSEVRGGGYTQYF. Written as DNA, the CDR3 is TGTGCCAGCAGTGAAGTGCGAGGAGGGGGGTATACGCAGTATTTT.